Shown below are 23 T cell receptor beta chains from a single sample sequenced in a study of T cell responses to AZD1222 COVID-19 vaccine. Repertoires were generated with immunoSEQ multiplex PCR, while TCRdb's copy carries only in-frame clones and drops some. The repertoire holds under 150,000 clones, with roughly 92% as singletons. This specimen consisted of peripheral blood, obtained on day 0 of AZD1222 vaccination. The receptors stem from an adult in good health.

This clone came up a few times. V gene TRBV5-1 combines with J gene TRBJ1-1, with TRBD1 matching over 12 bases. The CDR3 covers 13 residues. With V trimmed by 3 bases and J by 8 bases, 2 bases remained unmatched. Germline assignment: CDR1 SGHRS and CDR2 YFSETQ. CDR3 amino acids: CASSWGTGGEAFF. The CDR3 nucleotides read TGCGCCAGCAGCTGGGGGACAGGGGGCGAAGCTTTCTTT.

The chain links TRBV7-9 to TRBJ1-5; 9 bases agree with TRBD1. Unmatched junction bases numbered 1, after V lost 5 bases and J lost 5 bases. The CDR3 covers 13 residues. The germline CDR1 and CDR2 sequences are SEHNR and FQNEAQ (reference sequence). The CDR3 loop reads CASSRTGDQPQHF. Here the CDR3 DNA reads TGTGCCAGCAGCCGGACAGGGGATCAGCCCCAGCATTTT. Variable domain in full (rest from reference TRBV7-9 and TRBJ1-5): DTGVSQNPRHKITKRGQNVTFRCDPISEHNRLYWYRQTLGQGPEFLTYFQNEAQLEKSRLLSDRFSAERPKGSFSTLEIQRTEQGDSAMYLCASSRTGDQPQHFGDGTRLSIL.

This clone has a single count. The chain carries TRBV5-6 and TRBJ1-2, with D hard to call. Trimming took 4 bases from V and 0 from J, leaving 16 bases between them. Germline V CDR1 and CDR2: SGHDT, YYEEEE. This CDR3 has 16 residues. DNA for the CDR3: TGTGCCAGCAGCGGAAAGTCAGGCGATACTAACTATGGCTACACCTTC. It is translated as CASSGKSGDTNYGYTF.

This clone was observed once. The V and J genes are TRBV28 and TRBJ2-7, with 8 bases identical to TRBD2. The germline V gene encodes CDR1 MDHEN and CDR2 SYDVKM. This CDR3 is built from 14 residues. V lost 6 bases to trimming and J lost 3 bases; unmatched junction nucleotides: 7. CDR3 amino acids: CASRSGGADYEQYF. DNA for the CDR3: TGTGCCAGCAGATCGGGGGGGGCCGACTACGAGCAGTACTTC.

The chain joins TRBV6-6 to TRBJ2-2, with D tentatively TRBD2 (6 bases). Trimming left V 6 bases short and J 4 bases short, with 9 bases between. The CDR3 extends over 13 amino acids. Looked up from germline, CDR1 is MNHNY and CDR2 is SVGAGI (reference sequence). DNA for the CDR3: TGTGCCAGCAGATCCGGGGGCACCGGGGAGCTGTTTTTT. This codes for CASRSGGTGELFF.

The CDR3 DNA is TGTGCCAGCTCACCCCCTGACAGGCGGGGTGAAAAACTGTTTTTT. It is translated as CASSPPDRRGEKLFF. This rearrangement joins TRBV18 to TRBJ1-4; maybe TRBD1 (6 bases). Germline V lookup: CDR1 KGHSH, CDR2 LQKENI. This CDR3 spans 15 amino acids. V gave up 3 bases and J gave up 7 bases, with 15 bases separating them.

This chain connects TRBV2 to TRBJ1-2; TRBD1 might be the D (5 bases). Trimming took 11 bases from V and 3 from J, leaving 16 bases between them. This CDR3 comprises 13 residues. Per the germline V gene, CDR1 is SNHLY and CDR2 is FYNNEI. The CDR3 DNA follows: TGTGCCGAAGGGGTAGGCAGGGACTATGGCTACACCTTC. Protein product: CAEGVGRDYGYTF.

The sample holds one count of this clone. This chain uses TRBV6-5 with TRBJ2-7; D may be TRBD1 (6 bases). The CDR3 spans 15 residues. V was trimmed by 2 bases and J by 3 bases, leaving 14 bases between them. Germline V gene sequence: CDR1 MNHEY, CDR2 SVGAGI. CDR3 in amino acids: CASSYPGQGIYEQYF. CDR3 nucleotides: TGTGCCAGCAGTTACCCGGGGCAGGGGATCTACGAGCAGTACTTC.

This CDR3 is CASSRTGTSGNEQFF. The CDR3 nucleotides are TGTGCCAGCTCCCGCACCGGGACTAGCGGAAATGAGCAGTTCTTC. V gene TRBV3-1 (or the pseudogene TRBV3-2) combines with J gene TRBJ2-1, with 11 bases matching TRBD2. The CDR3 runs 15 residues. V dropped 8 bases and J dropped 7; count of bases not matched to a gene: 10. CDR1 and CDR2 from the germline V gene are LGHDT and YNNKEL (reference sequence).

The chain combines TRBV9 with TRBJ1-3, with unresolved D. V dropped 0 bases and J dropped 3 bases, with 1 base sitting between them. Germline CDR1 and CDR2: SGDLS and YYNGEE. The CDR3 is 12 residues long. The CDR3, as DNA: TGTGCCAGCAGCGTAGGTGGAAACACCATATATTTT. It is translated as CASSVGGNTIYF.

The V and J genes are TRBV5-1 and TRBJ1-3; D unresolved. Deletions cut 2 bases from V and 0 bases from J, with 15 bases between. The germline V gene encodes CDR1 SGHRS and CDR2 YFSETQ. The CDR3 is 17 amino acids. The CDR3 here is CASSFTHLGSSGNTIYF. The CDR3 DNA reads TGCGCCAGCAGCTTCACTCACCTCGGGAGCTCTGGAAACACCATATATTTT. Filled out from reference TRBV5-1 and TRBJ1-3, the complete variable domain reads KAGVTQTPRYLIKTRGQQVTLSCSPISGHRSVSWYQQTPGQGLQFLFEYFSETQRNKGNFPGRFSGRQFSNSRSEMNVSTLELGDSALYLCASSFTHLGSSGNTIYFGEGSWLTVV.

The V and J genes are TRBV2 and TRBJ2-4; TRBD1 is a possible D gene (5 bases). There are 16 residues in the CDR3. The V end was cut by 5 bases, the J end by 0 bases, with 14 bases between. Germline-derived CDR1 and CDR2 are SNHLY and FYNNEI. The CDR3 here is CASSLFQGRAKNIQYF. The DNA of the CDR3 is TGTGCCAGCAGTTTGTTTCAGGGTAGAGCCAAAAACATTCAGTACTTC.

The rearrangement links TRBV7-9 to TRBJ1-6, with 8 bases lining up with TRBD1. Germline V gene sequence: CDR1 SEHNR, CDR2 FQNEAQ (reference sequence). The J segment lost 14 bases and the V segment lost 5 bases, leaving 11 bases of the junction unmatched. The CDR3 loop spans 14 amino acids. The DNA for the CDR3 is TGTGCCAGCAGCCTCGACAGGGGCGTTTTGGCCCTCCACTTT. Translated, it gives CASSLDRGVLALHF.

V usage is TRBV7-2 and J usage is TRBJ1-3; D is undetermined. Trimming took off 7 bases at V and 0 bases at J, with 10 bases between the two ends. The CDR3 is 14 residues long. CDR1 and CDR2 (germline): SGHTA, FQGNSA. The CDR3 coding sequence is TGTGCCAGCACGTACCTCGGCTCTGGAAACACCATATATTTT. Protein product: CASTYLGSGNTIYF.

V usage is TRBV6-5 and J usage is TRBJ2-7, with D perhaps matching TRBD1 (6 bases). V shed 5 bases and J shed 7 bases, with 15 bases lying between them. Germline-derived CDR1 and CDR2 are MNHEY and SVGAGI. This CDR3 is built from 13 residues. CDR3 bases: TGTGCCAGCAGTACGGGTCCCAGGGGAGAGCAGTACTTC. It is translated as CASSTGPRGEQYF.

CDR3 nucleotide sequence: TGTGCCAGCAGCCCCCGACAGGGAAACGACGAGCAGTACTTC. Protein sequence: CASSPRQGNDEQYF. The V gene is TRBV9, the J gene TRBJ2-7; the match to TRBD1 covers 7 bases. The CDR3 runs to 14 residues. J gave up 5 bases and V 4 bases, and 9 bases lay outside the gene matches. Germline values: CDR1 SGDLS, CDR2 YYNGEE. The complete variable domain, with remaining parts taken from reference TRBV9 and TRBJ2-7, reads DSGVTQTPKHLITATGQRVTLRCSPRSGDLSVYWYQQSLDQGLQFLIQYYNGEERAKGNILERFSAQQFPDLHSELNLSSLELGDSALYFCASSPRQGNDEQYFGPGTRLTVT.

CDR3 amino acids: CASTYTGQGKENTIYF. The CDR3 region has the DNA TGTGCCAGCACCTATACGGGACAGGGAAAAGAAAACACCATATATTTT. This sequence joins TRBV2 and TRBJ1-3, with 9 bases lining up with TRBD1. The V gene's germline CDR1 is SNHLY and CDR2 FYNNEI. The CDR3 extends over 16 amino acids. The junction had 13 bases not matched to a gene; V was cut back by 7 bases and J by 6 bases.

The CDR3 sequence is CASSQEPGQGRETQYF. The CDR3 nucleotides are TGTGCCAGCAGCCAGGAACCGGGACAGGGGCGCGAGACCCAGTACTTC. The chain links TRBV4-2 to TRBJ2-5; 10 bases fit TRBD1. The V segment lost 3 bases and the J segment 5 bases; nucleotides outside the gene matches: 9. The CDR3 has 16 residues. The germline gives CDR1 LGHNA, CDR2 YNFKEQ.

V usage is TRBV19 and J usage is TRBJ2-3; D unclear. This CDR3 comprises 15 residues. V was pared by 5 bases and J by 4 bases, with 16 bases between. CDR1 LNHDA and CDR2 SQIVND come from the germline V gene (reference sequence). This chain's CDR3 is CASSVSHTMADTQYF. The CDR3 region has the DNA TGTGCCAGTAGTGTTAGCCACACCATGGCAGATACGCAGTATTTT.

In DNA form, the CDR3 reads TGTGCCAGTTGCGCCGTTAACACTGAAGCTTTCTTT. It is translated as CASCAVNTEAFF. The rearrangement links TRBV19 to TRBJ1-1; D not certain. Germline V gives CDR1 LNHDA, CDR2 SQIVND (reference sequence). The CDR3 sequence is 12 residues long. The V end was cut by 8 bases, the J end by 2 bases, with 9 bases between. Full variable domain (rest looked up from reference TRBV19 and TRBJ1-1): DGGITQSPKYLFRKEGQNVTLSCEQNLNHDAMYWYRQDPGQGLRLIYYSQIVNDFQKGDIAEGYSVSREKKESFPLTVTSAQKNPTAFYLCASCAVNTEAFFGQGTRLTVV.

The rearrangement uses TRBV7-9 and TRBJ1-1, with a possible D match to TRBD1 (6 bases). The CDR3 covers 14 residues. V gave up 8 bases and J gave up 0 bases, with 13 bases separating them. Germline V CDR1 and CDR2: SEHNR, FQNEAQ (reference sequence). CDR3 DNA sequence: TGTGCCAGCGGGGATGGACAGATGAACACTGAAGCTTTCTTT. The encoded protein is CASGDGQMNTEAFF.

The chain couples TRBV19 to TRBJ2-5, with 8 bases aligning to TRBD2. Per the germline V gene, CDR1 is LNHDA and CDR2 is SQIVND (reference sequence). The junction had 10 bases not matched to a gene; V was cut back by 3 bases and J by 4 bases. This CDR3 has 16 amino acids. CDR3 in DNA: TGTGCCAGTAGTATTCTGTCGGTAGCGGGGTCAGAGACCCAGTACTTC. Its protein product is CASSILSVAGSETQYF.

The J gene is TRBJ2-7, the V gene TRBV15; D is perhaps TRBD2 (6 bases). The length of the CDR3 is 14 residues. The V and J ends lost 0 bases and 6 bases respectively, with 12 bases between them. Per germline, CDR1 LNHNV and CDR2 YYDKDF (reference sequence). CDR3 residues: CATSRDPGALEQYF. CDR3 bases: TGTGCCACCAGCAGAGATCCGGGAGCGCTCGAGCAGTACTTC.